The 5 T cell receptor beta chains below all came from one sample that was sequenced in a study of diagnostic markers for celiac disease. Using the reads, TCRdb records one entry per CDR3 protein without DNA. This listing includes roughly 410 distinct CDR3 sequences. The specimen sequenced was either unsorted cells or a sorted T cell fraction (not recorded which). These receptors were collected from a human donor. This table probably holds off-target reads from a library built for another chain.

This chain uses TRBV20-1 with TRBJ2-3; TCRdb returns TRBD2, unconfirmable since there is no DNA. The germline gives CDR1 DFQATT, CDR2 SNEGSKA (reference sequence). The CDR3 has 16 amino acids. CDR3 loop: CSAMKAGTSLTDTQYF.

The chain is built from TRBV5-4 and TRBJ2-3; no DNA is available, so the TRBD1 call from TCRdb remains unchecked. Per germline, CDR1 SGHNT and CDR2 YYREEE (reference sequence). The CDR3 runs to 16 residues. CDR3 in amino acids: CASSFKGSLRPDTQYF. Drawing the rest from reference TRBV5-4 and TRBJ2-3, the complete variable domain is ETGVTQSPTHLIKTRGQQVTLRCSSQSGHNTVSWYQQALGQGPQFIFQYYREEENGRGNFPPRFSGLQFPNYSSELNVNALELDDSALYLCASSFKGSLRPDTQYFGPGTRLTVL.

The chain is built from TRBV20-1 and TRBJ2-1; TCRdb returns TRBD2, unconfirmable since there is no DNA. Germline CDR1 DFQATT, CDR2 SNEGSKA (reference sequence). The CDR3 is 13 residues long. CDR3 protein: CSARAGGPGEQFF.

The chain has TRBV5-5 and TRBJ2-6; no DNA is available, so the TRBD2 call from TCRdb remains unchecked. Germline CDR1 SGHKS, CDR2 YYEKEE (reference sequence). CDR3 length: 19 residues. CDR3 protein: CASSPRAGGLRSGANVLTF.

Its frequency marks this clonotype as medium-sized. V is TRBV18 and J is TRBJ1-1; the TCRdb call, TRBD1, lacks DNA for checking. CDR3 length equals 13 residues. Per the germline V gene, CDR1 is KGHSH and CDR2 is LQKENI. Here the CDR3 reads CASSPGTDPEAFF.